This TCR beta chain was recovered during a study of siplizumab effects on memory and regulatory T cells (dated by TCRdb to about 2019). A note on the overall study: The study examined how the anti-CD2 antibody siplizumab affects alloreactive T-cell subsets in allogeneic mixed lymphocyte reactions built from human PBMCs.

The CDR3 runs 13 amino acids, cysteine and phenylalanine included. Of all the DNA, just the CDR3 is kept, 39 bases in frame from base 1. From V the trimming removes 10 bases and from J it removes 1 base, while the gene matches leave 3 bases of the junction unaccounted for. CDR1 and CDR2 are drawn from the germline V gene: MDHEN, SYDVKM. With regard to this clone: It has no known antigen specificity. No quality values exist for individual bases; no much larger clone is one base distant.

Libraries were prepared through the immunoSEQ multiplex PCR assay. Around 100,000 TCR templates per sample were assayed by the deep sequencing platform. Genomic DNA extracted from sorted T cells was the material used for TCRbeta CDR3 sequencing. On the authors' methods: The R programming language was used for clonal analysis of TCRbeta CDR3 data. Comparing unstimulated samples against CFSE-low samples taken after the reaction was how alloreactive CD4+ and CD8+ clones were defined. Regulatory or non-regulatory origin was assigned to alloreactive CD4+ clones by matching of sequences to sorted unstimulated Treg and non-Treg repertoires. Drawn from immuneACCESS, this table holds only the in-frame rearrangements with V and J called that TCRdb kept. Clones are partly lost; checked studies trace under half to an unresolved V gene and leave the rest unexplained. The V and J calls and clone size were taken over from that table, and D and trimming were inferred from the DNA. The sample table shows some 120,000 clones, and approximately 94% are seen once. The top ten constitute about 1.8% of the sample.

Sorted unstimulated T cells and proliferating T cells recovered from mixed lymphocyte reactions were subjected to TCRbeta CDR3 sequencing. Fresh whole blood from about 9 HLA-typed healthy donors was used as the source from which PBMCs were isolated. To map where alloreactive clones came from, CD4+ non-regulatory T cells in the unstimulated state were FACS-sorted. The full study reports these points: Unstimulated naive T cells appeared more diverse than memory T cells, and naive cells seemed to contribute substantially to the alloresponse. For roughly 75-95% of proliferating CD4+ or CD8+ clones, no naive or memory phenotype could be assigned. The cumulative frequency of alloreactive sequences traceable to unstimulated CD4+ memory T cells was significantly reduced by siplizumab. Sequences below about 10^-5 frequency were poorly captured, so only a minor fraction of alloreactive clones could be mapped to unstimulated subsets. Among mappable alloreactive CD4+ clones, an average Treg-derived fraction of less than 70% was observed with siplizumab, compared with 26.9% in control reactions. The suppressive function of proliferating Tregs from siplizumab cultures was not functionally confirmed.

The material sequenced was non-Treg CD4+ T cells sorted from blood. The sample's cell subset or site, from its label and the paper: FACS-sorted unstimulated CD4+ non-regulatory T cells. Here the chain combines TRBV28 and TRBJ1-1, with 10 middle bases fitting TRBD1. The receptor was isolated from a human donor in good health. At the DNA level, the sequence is TGTGCCATCTGGGACAGGGGGAACACTGAAGCTTTCTTT. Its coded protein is CAIWDRGNTEAFF.